Many counts were recorded for the clone carrying this T cell receptor beta chain. The target antigen is unknown. This sample was included in a study of T cells in Graves' hyperthyroidism and ophthalmopathy. Overall study findings and caveats: Ophthalmopathy, which appeared later, was predicted by the model a median about 6 months before onset.

Amplification yielded TCR beta CDR3 regions, with RNA transcripts as the source. HTBI primers were the set used in a first-round RT-PCR of the TCR CDR3. TCRdb re-called the multiplex PCR reads with MiXCR, one entry per CDR3 protein. The table lists around 560,000 distinct CDR3 sequences, approximately 16% of them singletons, with roughly 18% in the top ten. V was cut by 2 bases and J by 8 bases, with 15 bases left in between. CDR3 length: 15 amino acids. In patients aged 18 to 65, hyperthyroidism was newly diagnosed, with duration under 2 months. Patients were excluded because of uncontrolled infection, other autoimmune disease, pregnancy or lactation. PBMCs were sourced from roughly 9.1 ml fresh peripheral blood.

This chain links TRBV12-3 or TRBV12-4 with TRBJ1-4; D gene ambiguous. The sequencing sample was made of blood. The TCR comes from a woman aged 18-30 years with Graves' hyperthyroidism. The CDR3 sequence is CASSLSRRRREKLFF. The CDR3 nucleotides are TGTGCCAGCAGTTTATCCCGGCGGCGGCGGGAAAAACTGTTTTTT.